These T cell receptor beta chains were read from a single sample in a study of T cell responses to AZD1222 COVID-19 vaccine. Using immunoSEQ multiplex PCR, the repertoire was profiled, and TCRdb retains in-frame clones only, with some absent. The table includes 100,000 to 150,000 clones, over 85% detected once. The specimen comprised peripheral blood, sampled 28 days after the second AZD1222 dose. The source is an adult who received the AZD1222 COVID-19 vaccine. Each CDR3 is given with its conserved first and last residue. Fields, in order: V gene, D gene, CDR3 length, clone size, J gene, CDR3 protein, CDR3 DNA. The D gene is left open where the match is weak. Expanded clones are given a class, and other clones once, few, many or no size at all.

TRBV19	NA	17	few	TRBJ1-3	CASSVDGGSSFGNTIYF	TGTGCCAGTAGTGTCGACGGGGGTTCCTCCTTCGGAAACACCATATATTTT
TRBV21-1	NA	14	NA	TRBJ2-7	CASSSPGQLYEQYF	TGTGCCAGCAGCTCACCGGGCCAGCTATACGAGCAGTACTTC
TRBV19	NA	15	NA	TRBJ1-5	CASSISSGSNQPQHF	TGTGCCAGTAGTATTAGTTCAGGGAGCAATCAGCCCCAGCATTTT
TRBV29-1	NA	13	NA	TRBJ1-1	CSARQAGDTEAFF	TGCAGCGCCCGACAGGCAGGGGACACTGAAGCTTTCTTT
TRBV27	NA	14	NA	TRBJ1-5	CASGGQGSNQPQHF	TGTGCCAGCGGGGGCCAGGGTAGCAATCAGCCCCAGCATTTT
TRBV19	NA	17	once	TRBJ1-3	CASSTPPGHFSGNTIYF	TGTGCCAGTAGTACCCCGCCGGGACATTTCTCTGGAAACACCATATATTTT
TRBV19	TRBD1	13	NA	TRBJ2-1	CASWGQAANEQFF	TGTGCCAGCTGGGGACAGGCCGCCAATGAGCAGTTCTTC
TRBV4-3	NA	14	NA	TRBJ1-1	CASSQEGTTAEAFF	TGCGCCAGCAGCCAAGAAGGGACGACAGCTGAAGCTTTCTTT
TRBV29-1	NA	12	NA	TRBJ1-1	CSVEGGITEAFF	TGCAGCGTTGAAGGGGGGATCACTGAAGCTTTCTTT
TRBV11-2	TRBD2	15	once	TRBJ2-2	CASSRGGYNTGELFF	TGTGCCAGCAGCCGGGGGGGCTATAACACCGGGGAGCTGTTTTTT
TRBV28	TRBD1	14	NA	TRBJ1-5	CASDPGQGDQPQHF	TGTGCCAGCGACCCGGGACAGGGTGATCAGCCCCAGCATTTT
TRBV28	NA	12	NA	TRBJ1-1	CASSFPYTEAFF	TGTGCCAGCAGTTTTCCTTACACTGAAGCTTTCTTT
TRBV13	TRBD1	12	once	TRBJ2-7	CASTLDRGEQYF	TGTGCCAGCACTTTGGACAGGGGCGAGCAGTACTTC
TRBV11-2	NA	16	NA	TRBJ2-3	CASSTPNVLHTDTQYF	TGTGCCAGCAGCACCCCTAACGTACTTCACACAGATACGCAGTATTTT
TRBV5-1	NA	15	NA	TRBJ2-3	CASKAGTQFTDTQYF	TGCGCCAGCAAGGCCGGGACTCAATTCACAGATACGCAGTATTTT
TRBV5-5	NA	17	NA	TRBJ1-3	CASSSAGHPSSGNTIYF	TGTGCCAGCAGCTCGGCGGGACATCCTAGCTCTGGAAACACCATATATTTT
TRBV6-2/TRBV6-3	NA	14	NA	TRBJ1-1	CASSSGGLRTEAFF	TGTGCCAGCAGTTCGGGGGGGCTGAGGACTGAAGCTTTCTTT
TRBV24-1	TRBD1	18	NA	TRBJ2-5	CATSDLYEATGGAETQYF	TGTGCCACCAGTGATTTATATGAGGCAACAGGGGGCGCAGAGACCCAGTACTTC
TRBV6-4	NA	13	NA	TRBJ2-1	CASSEWGFDEQFF	TGTGCCAGCAGCGAATGGGGATTTGATGAGCAGTTCTTC
TRBV2	NA	14	once	TRBJ2-1	CASSVAGDYNEQFF	TGTGCCAGCAGTGTTGCGGGTGATTACAATGAGCAGTTCTTC
TRBV24-1	NA	13	NA	TRBJ1-1	CATARTANTEAFF	TGTGCCACCGCAAGGACAGCGAACACTGAAGCTTTCTTT
TRBV18	NA	16	few	TRBJ1-6	CASSPNLAGNNSPLHF	TGTGCCAGCTCACCAAACTTAGCTGGCAATAATTCACCCCTCCACTTT
TRBV5-1	NA	12	NA	TRBJ2-2	CATPGNTGELFF	TGCGCCACCCCGGGGAACACCGGGGAGCTGTTTTTT
TRBV7-9	NA	15	NA	TRBJ2-2	CASSLSRGNTGELFF	TGTGCCAGCAGCTTAAGTCGGGGGAACACCGGGGAGCTGTTTTTT
TRBV4-3	NA	16	NA	TRBJ2-3	CASSQDDTPSTDTQYF	TGCGCCAGCAGCCAAGATGACACACCAAGCACAGATACGCAGTATTTT
TRBV27	NA	12	NA	TRBJ2-1	CASSFEGREQFF	TGTGCCAGCAGTTTCGAGGGCCGGGAGCAGTTCTTC
TRBV27	NA	15	NA	TRBJ2-3	CASSSQAGRTDTQYF	TGTGCCAGCAGTTCACAAGCGGGCCGCACAGATACGCAGTATTTT
TRBV19	NA	13	NA	TRBJ1-5	CASSISGFQPQHF	TGTGCCAGTAGTATATCGGGGTTTCAGCCCCAGCATTTT
TRBV6-2/TRBV6-3	TRBD2	16	NA	TRBJ2-7	CASSGRSSGGPYEQYF	TGTGCCAGCAGTGGCCGATCTAGCGGGGGGCCCTACGAGCAGTACTTC
TRBV4-3	NA	14	NA	TRBJ1-1	CASSLLAGNTEAFF	TGCGCCAGCAGCCTATTGGCGGGGAACACTGAAGCTTTCTTT
TRBV5-6	TRBD2	15	once	TRBJ2-5	CASSSSGRPQETQYF	TGTGCCAGCAGCTCTAGCGGGAGGCCCCAAGAGACCCAGTACTTC
TRBV3-1/TRBV3-2	NA	16	NA	TRBJ1-3	CASSRGSTSSGNTIYF	TGTGCCAGCAGCCGAGGCAGCACTTCCTCTGGAAACACCATATATTTT
TRBV6-5	NA	14	NA	TRBJ2-5	CASRVDGYQETQYF	TGTGCCAGCAGGGTGGACGGCTACCAAGAGACCCAGTACTTC
TRBV7-3	NA	16	NA	TRBJ2-3	CASSLEAREGTDTQYF	TGTGCCAGCAGCTTAGAGGCCAGGGAAGGGACAGATACGCAGTATTTT
TRBV11-3	NA	14	NA	TRBJ1-1	CASSLITGNTEAFF	TGTGCCAGCAGCTTAATTACGGGGAACACTGAAGCTTTCTTT
TRBV30	NA	13	NA	TRBJ1-5	CAWDDRRGQPQHF	TGTGCCTGGGACGACCGGCGGGGTCAGCCCCAGCATTTT
TRBV6-5	TRBD1	16	NA	TRBJ1-6	CASSYSTGQGVTPLHF	TGTGCCAGCAGTTACTCGACTGGACAGGGGGTTACACCCCTCCACTTT
TRBV6-2/TRBV6-3	NA	14	NA	TRBJ1-2	CASSLLGINYGYTF	TGTGCCAGCAGCCTCCTGGGGATTAACTATGGCTACACCTTC